This T cell receptor (beta chain) was sequenced during a study of resident and recirculating memory T cells in vitiligo. Study details: Epidermis came from shave biopsies of lesional and nonlesional sites, plus PBMCs.

Germline V gene data show CDR1 as SGHNT and CDR2 as YYREEE (reference sequence). Trimming removed 4 bases at V and 8 bases at J, with 10 bases between. This CDR3 contains 12 residues. Method: immunoSEQ multiplex PCR; TCRdb's copy keeps in-frame clones and lacks some. The sample includes tens of thousands of clones, 92% of them seen just once. Patients' lesions had not changed for the previous 6 months. The source of this sequence is a male donor with vitiligo. Sequences were obtained from blood. V gene TRBV5-4 combines with J gene TRBJ1-5; unclear D gene. The chain's CDR3 is CASSLPGEPQHF. For the CDR3, the DNA is TGTGCCAGCAGCCTCCCCGGGGAGCCCCAGCATTTT.